This TCR beta chain was documented in a study of response to subunit inactivated influenza vaccine. Via MiXCR, TCRdb re-called the RT-PCR reads, giving one row per CDR3 protein. The sample lists about 780,000 distinct CDR3 sequences, around 18% occurring once. About this clonotype itself: Its antigen is still unknown.

Study-wide findings and caveats: T cells newly recruited by each seasonal influenza vaccination are few, the authors suggested.

The TCR sequence derives from a man aged 50 to 60 who received an inactivated influenza vaccine. Sequenced here: PBMCs from blood, sampled less than 6 days after vaccination.

The CDR3 here is CSATGRAGTKNNEQFF. The CDR3 DNA reads TGCAGTGCCACGGGTCGCGCGGGTACCAAAAACAATGAGCAGTTCTTC. The genes are TRBV20-1 and TRBJ2-1; possible D gene TRBD2, 5 bases. With 6 bases removed from V and 5 bases from J, the gap between germline ends came to 23 bases. This CDR3 region has 16 residues. In germline, CDR1 is DFQATT, CDR2 SNEGSKA (reference sequence).